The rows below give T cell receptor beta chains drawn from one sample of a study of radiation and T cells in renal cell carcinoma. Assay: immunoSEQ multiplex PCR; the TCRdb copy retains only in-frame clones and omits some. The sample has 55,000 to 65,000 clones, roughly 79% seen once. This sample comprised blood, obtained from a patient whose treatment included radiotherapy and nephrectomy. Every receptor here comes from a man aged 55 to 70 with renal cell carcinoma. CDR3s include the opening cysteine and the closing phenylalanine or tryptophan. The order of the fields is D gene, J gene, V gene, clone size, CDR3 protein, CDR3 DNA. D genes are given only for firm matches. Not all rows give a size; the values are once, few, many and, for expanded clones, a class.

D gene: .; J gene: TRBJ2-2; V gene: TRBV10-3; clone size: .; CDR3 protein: CATGEGNTGELFF; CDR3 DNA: TGTGCCACCGGAGAGGGGAACACCGGGGAGCTGTTTTTT
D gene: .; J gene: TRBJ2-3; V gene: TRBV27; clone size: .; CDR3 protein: CASSSEHSDTQYF; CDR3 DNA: TGTGCCAGCAGTTCAGAGCATTCGGATACGCAGTATTTT
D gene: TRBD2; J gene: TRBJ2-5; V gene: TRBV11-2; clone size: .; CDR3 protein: CASNLGGQETQYF; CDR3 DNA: TGTGCCAGCAATCTGGGGGGGCAAGAGACCCAGTACTTC
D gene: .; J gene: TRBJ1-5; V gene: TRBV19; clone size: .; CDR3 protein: CASSRQTDQPQHF; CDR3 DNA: TGTGCCAGTAGTAGGCAGACAGATCAGCCCCAGCATTTT
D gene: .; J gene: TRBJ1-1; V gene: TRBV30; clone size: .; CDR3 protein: CAWSRQGGTEAFF; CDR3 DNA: TGTGCCTGGAGTCGGCAGGGTGGCACTGAAGCTTTCTTT
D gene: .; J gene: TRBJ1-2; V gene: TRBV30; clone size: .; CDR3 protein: CAWKTTGRVLYGYTF; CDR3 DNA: TGTGCCTGGAAAACGACCGGCAGGGTTCTCTATGGCTACACCTTC
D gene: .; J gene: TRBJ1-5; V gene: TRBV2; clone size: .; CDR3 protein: CASSGSGGNQPQHF; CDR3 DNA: TGTGCCAGCAGTGGATCTGGTGGCAATCAGCCCCAGCATTTT
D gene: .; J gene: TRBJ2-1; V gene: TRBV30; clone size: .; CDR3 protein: CAWNYEGNEQFF; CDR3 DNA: TGTGCCTGGAATTACGAGGGGAATGAGCAGTTCTTC
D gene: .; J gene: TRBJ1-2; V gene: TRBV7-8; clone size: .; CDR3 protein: CASSPRAGADGYTF; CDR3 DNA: TGTGCCAGCAGCCCCCGTGCGGGGGCGGATGGCTACACCTTC
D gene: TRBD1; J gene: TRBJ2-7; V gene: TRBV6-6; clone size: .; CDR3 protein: CASSAARTGVGYEQYF; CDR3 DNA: TGTGCCAGCAGTGCGGCCCGGACAGGGGTGGGCTACGAGCAGTACTTC
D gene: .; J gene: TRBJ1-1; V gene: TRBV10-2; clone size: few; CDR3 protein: CASRRGTSNTEAFF; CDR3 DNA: TGCGCCAGCAGGAGGGGAACTTCGAACACTGAAGCTTTCTTT
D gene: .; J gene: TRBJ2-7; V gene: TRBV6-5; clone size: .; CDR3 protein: CASSYVAGAEQYF; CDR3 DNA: TGTGCCAGCAGTTACGTGGCAGGGGCAGAGCAGTACTTC
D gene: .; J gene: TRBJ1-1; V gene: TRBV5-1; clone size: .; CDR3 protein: CASSFEGRSTEAFF; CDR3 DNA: TGCGCCAGTTCGTTCGAGGGGAGGAGCACTGAAGCTTTCTTT
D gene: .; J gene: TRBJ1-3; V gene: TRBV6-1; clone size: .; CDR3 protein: CASSGGVSGNTIYF; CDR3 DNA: TGTGCCAGCAGTGGAGGGGTGTCTGGAAACACCATATATTTT
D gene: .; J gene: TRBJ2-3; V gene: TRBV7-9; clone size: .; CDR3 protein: CASSLVSWTSTDTQYF; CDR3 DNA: TGTGCCAGCAGCTTAGTATCCTGGACTAGCACAGATACGCAGTATTTT
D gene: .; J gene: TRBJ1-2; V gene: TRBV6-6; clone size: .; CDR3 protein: CASSYSWGVEGYTF; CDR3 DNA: TGTGCCAGCAGTTACTCGTGGGGGGTGGAAGGCTACACCTTC
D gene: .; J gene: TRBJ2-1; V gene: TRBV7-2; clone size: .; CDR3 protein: CASSLSLPAEQFF; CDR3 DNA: TGTGCCAGCAGCTTAAGTCTTCCGGCTGAGCAGTTCTTC
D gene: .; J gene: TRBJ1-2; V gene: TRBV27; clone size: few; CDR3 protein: CASSPLRESYGYTF; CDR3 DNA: TGTGCCAGCAGTCCCCTACGGGAGAGTTATGGCTACACCTTC
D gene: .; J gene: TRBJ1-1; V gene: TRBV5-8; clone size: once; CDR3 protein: CASSLGPGRMNTEAFF; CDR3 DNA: TGTGCCAGCAGCTTGGGGCCAGGGAGAATGAACACTGAAGCTTTCTTT
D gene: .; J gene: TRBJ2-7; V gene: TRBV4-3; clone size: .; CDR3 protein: CASSQEWFMVPGDYEQYF; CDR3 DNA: TGCGCCAGCAGCCAAGAATGGTTTATGGTTCCGGGGGATTACGAGCAGTACTTC
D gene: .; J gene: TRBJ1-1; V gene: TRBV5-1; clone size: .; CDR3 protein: CASRHVSKVAFF; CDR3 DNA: TGCGCCAGCAGACATGTTAGTAAGGTAGCTTTCTTT
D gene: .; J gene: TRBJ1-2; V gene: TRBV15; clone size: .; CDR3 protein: CATSRDSGAFGYTF; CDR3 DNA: TGTGCCACCAGCAGAGATAGTGGTGCCTTTGGCTACACCTTC
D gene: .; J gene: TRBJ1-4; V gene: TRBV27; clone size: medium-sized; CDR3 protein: CASRIGANEKLFF; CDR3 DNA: TGTGCCAGCAGGATAGGGGCTAATGAAAAACTGTTTTTT